Listed here is a single T cell receptor (beta chain). What it recognizes is unknown. The germline CDR1 and CDR2 sequences are MNHEY and SMNVEV (reference sequence). The CDR3 runs to 15 residues. TCRdb's table, derived via immunoSEQ multiplex PCR, lists solely in-frame clones and lacks some. The table lists roughly 54,000 clones, approximately 81% of them singletons. The data were taken from a study of a mutant IDH1 vaccine in newly diagnosed glioma. On the study more broadly: Commencement of vaccination occurred 4-6 weeks following radiotherapy alone, or concurrently with temozolomide cycles. Radiotherapy, temozolomide, or both had been given previously, and both were given to most. Study findings and constraints: Top peripheral T cell clonotype shifts appeared unrelated to pseudoprogression.

Sample time point: week 35, safety follow-up. Doses consisted of 300 ug of mutant IDH1 20-mer peptide each, paired with topical imiquimod. Each tumor in the donors was a new WHO grade 3 or 4 astrocytoma, IDH1-mutant and ATRX-lost. The source material was PBMCs, sampled from a glioma patient whose treatment included an IDH1 peptide vaccine. The TCR comes from a woman aged 18-30 years with glioma. The J gene is TRBJ1-1, the V gene TRBV27, with 10 nucleotides matching TRBD1. CDR3 coding DNA: TGTGCAACCAACCCCAAAGACAGGGGGCACACTGAAGCTTTCTTT. As protein: CATNPKDRGHTEAFF.